The present TCR beta chain was sequenced within a study of blood T cell repertoires in COVID-19. Measured with immunoSEQ multiplex PCR; TCRdb has only the in-frame clones, and not every one. The data hold 150,000 to 250,000 clones, with 70% to 85% observed a single time. Germline assignment: CDR1 LGHDT and CDR2 YNNKEL (reference sequence). The CDR3 runs to 16 residues. J gave up 1 base and V 3 bases, and 3 bases lay outside the gene matches. The chain employs TRBV3-1 (or the pseudogene TRBV3-2) and TRBJ1-5, with TRBD1 identical over 10 bases. The receptor comes from a human donor with acute or convalescent COVID-19. The donor label of this sample is uncertain. The specimen was peripheral blood. Here the CDR3 reads CASSHGTGASNQPQHF. The CDR3 DNA reads as TGTGCCAGCAGCCACGGGACAGGGGCAAGCAATCAGCCCCAGCATTTT.